This T cell receptor (beta chain) was documented in a study of blood T cell repertoires in COVID-19. Clones were read by immunoSEQ multiplex PCR, and TCRdb kept only the in-frame ones, dropping some. In the table there are approximately 37,000 clones, more than 85% of which are singletons. The sample holds one count of this clone. CDR1 and CDR2 (germline): GTSNPN, SVGIG (reference sequence). This CDR3 spans 14 amino acids. Trimming stripped 0 bases from V and 2 bases from J, with 11 bases between. J is TRBJ2-7 and V is TRBV30, with TRBD2 as a possible D gene (5 bases). Sequencing used peripheral blood. The TCR originated in a woman aged 80 or over with acute or convalescent COVID-19. CDR3 DNA: TGTGCCTGGAGTGTATTTTCGGGAACCTACGAGCAGTACTTC. Translating gives CAWSVFSGTYEQYF.